A selection of T cell receptor beta chains follows, all from one sample in a study of OX40 agonist ivuxolimab in advanced cancers. Profiling relied on immunoSEQ multiplex PCR, and the TCRdb table lists in-frame clones only, not all of them. The sample has 40,000 to 55,000 clones, about 90% seen once. The material sequenced was CD4+ or CD8+ T cells sorted from blood, taken in a trial of the OX40 agonist ivuxolimab. These receptor sequences come from an adult with an advanced solid tumor such as melanoma, head and neck, liver or kidney cancer. Each CDR3 is given with its conserved first and last residue. The D gene is left open where the match is weak. Clone size, where shown, is once, few, many, or a class for clones that have expanded.

>.|.|TRBV30|TRBJ2-5
TGTGCCTGGAGCCCCACCGGGGAGACCCAGTACTTC
CAWSPTGETQYF
>.|.|TRBV6-6|TRBJ2-6
TGTGCCAGCAGTTACAGCTCTGGGGCCAACGTCCTGACTTTC
CASSYSSGANVLTF
>.|.|TRBV6-5|TRBJ1-1
TGTGCCAGCTTTCGGGGGGAGCGCACTGAAGCTTTCTTT
CASFRGERTEAFF
>TRBD2|.|TRBV4-2|TRBJ2-3
TGTGCCAGCAGCCGGGGGACTAGCGGTTCCACAGATACGCAGTATTTT
CASSRGTSGSTDTQYF
>.|once|TRBV18|TRBJ2-2
TGTGCCAGCTCACCAGGGGACACCGGGGAGCTGTTTTTT
CASSPGDTGELFF
>.|once|TRBV4-3|TRBJ1-5
TGCGCCAGCAGCCAAGATCTTGGCGGTTATCAGCCCCAGCATTTT
CASSQDLGGYQPQHF
>TRBD2|.|TRBV9|TRBJ2-2
TGTGCCAGCAGCGTGGGGACTAGCGGTAACACCGGGGAGCTGTTTTTT
CASSVGTSGNTGELFF
>TRBD1|.|TRBV4-1|TRBJ2-3
TGCGCCAGCAGCCCGACAGGGGGCGAGGATACGCAGTATTTT
CASSPTGGEDTQYF
>.|.|TRBV6-5|TRBJ2-7
TGTGCCAGCAGTTACGGGGCAAAATCCTACGAGCAGTACTTC
CASSYGAKSYEQYF
>.|once|TRBV30|TRBJ2-3
TGTGCCTGGAGTGTAGGGTCAGGTAGCACAGATACGCAGTATTTT
CAWSVGSGSTDTQYF
>.|.|TRBV28|TRBJ2-2
TGTGCCAGCAGTCCACGAGGGGCCGGTACCGGGGAGCTGTTTTTT
CASSPRGAGTGELFF
>TRBD2|.|TRBV19|TRBJ2-7
TGTGCCAGTAGTCCCAGGCCTAGCGGGCCCTACGAGCAGTACTTC
CASSPRPSGPYEQYF
>.|.|TRBV27|TRBJ1-1
TGTGCCAGCAGTTTATCGAAAGGGGTTACTGAAGCTTTCTTT
CASSLSKGVTEAFF
>.|.|TRBV4-1|TRBJ2-5
TGCGCCAGCAGCCAAGATGAATTCGCGCGGGATAAAGAGACCCAGTACTTC
CASSQDEFARDKETQYF
>.|.|TRBV4-2|TRBJ2-3
TGTGCCAGCAGCCGGCGGGAACTAGCTAGCACAGATACGCAGTATTTT
CASSRRELASTDTQYF
>TRBD1|.|TRBV2|TRBJ1-4
TGTGCCAGCAGTGGTTATTGGGACAGGGTTAATGAAAAACTGTTTTTT
CASSGYWDRVNEKLFF
>.|.|TRBV30|TRBJ2-3
TGTGCCTGGGCCGAGAGGGAAGATACGCAGTATTTT
CAWAEREDTQYF
>TRBD1|once|TRBV4-1|TRBJ2-7
TGCGCCAGCAGCCAAGAAGATGCGGACAGGGTTCACTACGAGCAGTACTTC
CASSQEDADRVHYEQYF
>TRBD2|.|TRBV6-5|TRBJ2-5
TGTGCCAGCAGTTACGACACTAGCGGGAGTGGGGAGACCCAGTACTTC
CASSYDTSGSGETQYF
>TRBD2|.|TRBV9|TRBJ2-1
TGTGCCAGTGGGAGGGGTTTCGCGGGAGGAGGTAATGAGCAGTTCTTC
CASGRGFAGGGNEQFF
>.|.|TRBV15|TRBJ1-5
TGTGCCACCAGCAGAGTACAAAGGGACTTTGATCAGCCCCAGCATTTT
CATSRVQRDFDQPQHF
>TRBD1|.|TRBV10-3|TRBJ2-2
TGTGCCATCAGTCCCCGCTCGGACAGGGTGAACACCGGGGAGCTGTTTTTT
CAISPRSDRVNTGELFF
>.|.|TRBV4-1|TRBJ2-1
TGCGCCAGCAGTGCTAGCGTCTACAATGAGCAGTTCTTC
CASSASVYNEQFF
>TRBD1|.|TRBV5-5|TRBJ2-7
TGTGCCAGCATGGGGGGACAGGGGTCATCCGCCTACGAGCAGTACTTC
CASMGGQGSSAYEQYF
>TRBD2|.|TRBV10-2|TRBJ2-1
TGCGCCAGCAGTCCCGGACTAGCCCTCGGCAATGAGCAGTTCTTC
CASSPGLALGNEQFF
>.|.|TRBV7-9|TRBJ2-3
TGTGCCAGCAGCTCTTTCCTACAGAGCACAGATACGCAGTATTTT
CASSSFLQSTDTQYF
>.|few|TRBV6-1|TRBJ1-1
TGTGCCAGCAGTAGGACATCCAACACTGAAGCTTTCTTT
CASSRTSNTEAFF
>TRBD2|.|TRBV4-2|TRBJ2-3
TGTGCCAGCAGCCAAGAAAACGCGGGAGCTGAAAGCACAGATACGCAGTATTTT
CASSQENAGAESTDTQYF
>.|once|TRBV5-4|TRBJ1-1
TGTGCCAGCAGCCCATCGAACACTGAAGCTTTCTTT
CASSPSNTEAFF
>.|.|TRBV7-9|TRBJ1-1
TGTGCCAGCAGCTTATTGTCCTCGAACACTGAAGCTTTCTTT
CASSLLSSNTEAFF
>.|.|TRBV9|TRBJ1-5
TGTGCCAGCAGCGTAGGTGGAGCGGGTCAGCCCCAGCATTTT
CASSVGGAGQPQHF
>TRBD1|once|TRBV13|TRBJ2-3
TGTGCCAGCAGCCCCAGACAGGGGGCCATAGATACGCAGTATTTT
CASSPRQGAIDTQYF
>.|.|TRBV30|TRBJ2-5
TGTGCCTGGAGTGTGGGGGGAAGGAGGCTCGGAGAGACCCAGTACTTC
CAWSVGGRRLGETQYF
>.|few|TRBV29-1|TRBJ2-5
TGCAGCGTCAAGGGGGAAAATCAAGAGACCCAGTACTTC
CSVKGENQETQYF
>TRBD2|.|TRBV2|TRBJ2-2
TGTGCCAGCAGACTAGCGGACCCGAACACCGGGGAGCTGTTTTTT
CASRLADPNTGELFF
>.|.|TRBV13|TRBJ1-1
TGTGCCAGCAGCTTGTTAGAGACTGAAGCTTTCTTT
CASSLLETEAFF
>.|.|TRBV7-2|TRBJ1-1
TGTGCCAGCAGCTTAGGCAGGAACACTGAAGCTTTCTTT
CASSLGRNTEAFF
>.|.|TRBV27|TRBJ1-1
TGTGCCAGCAGGCCGACAGAAACGAACACTGAAGCTTTCTTT
CASRPTETNTEAFF
>.|.|TRBV4-2|TRBJ2-1
TGTGCCAGCAGCTTACAAGGGATAGGGTCTTACAATGAGCAGTTCTTC
CASSLQGIGSYNEQFF